The 27 T cell receptor beta chains reported below all come from one sample, sequenced in a study of vaccination and CD4 T cells after COVID-19 (dated by TCRdb to 2021 to 2024). The receptor library was made with PCR. TCRdb records Illumina iSeq 100 as the sequencer. At the Johns Hopkins FTIC core, DNA from the cultured CD4+ T cells underwent TCR sequencing with the Oncomine TCR Beta short-read assay. The QIAamp micro DNA kit was used to extract genomic DNA from the cultured CD4+ T cells. The public reads were reanalyzed by TCRdb: fastp trimming at Q25, MiXCR alignment, in-frame beta chains only. Rows with a matching CDR3 protein are joined into one entry that keeps the most common DNA and genes. The sample table contains roughly 10,000 distinct CDR3 sequences; only one count was recorded for around 37% of them. The top ten hold roughly 15% of the sample. The sample's treatment or condition, from its label and the paper: roughly 10-day PBMC culture with coronavirus spike peptide pools or control peptides (ViraFEST assay). CD4+ T cells from unexposed donors were collected before the COVID-19 pandemic (2011-2018).

The antigens these receptors bind are not known. The sequencing sample was made of CD4+ T cells from blood, cultured in vitro. These receptors came from a human donor in good health.

By sample fraction, this clonotype is large. The chain links TRBV20-1 to TRBJ2-3; tentatively, D is TRBD2 (6 bases). Germline CDR1 DFQATT, CDR2 SNEGSKA (reference sequence). The CDR3 covers 14 residues. Trimming cost V 6 bases and J 3 bases, with 16 bases left between them. The CDR3 region has the DNA TGCAGTGCCGACGGGCGGGATTCGACAGATACGCAGTATTTT. Protein: CSADGRDSTDTQYF.

The V call is TRBV6-1, the J call TRBJ1-2; D is ambiguous. Trimming removed 4 bases from V and 0 bases from J, with 18 bases in between. Germline CDR1 reads MNHNS; CDR2 reads SASEGT. This CDR3 comprises 17 residues. The CDR3 nucleotides read TGTGCCAGCAGTGCCCCTGGAGAGGCATTTACTAACTATGGCTACACCTTC. It yields the protein CASSAPGEAFTNYGYTF.

The chain recombines TRBV24-1 with TRBJ2-1, with D unresolved. V shed 3 bases and J shed 13 bases, with 12 bases lying between them. This CDR3 is built from 12 residues. Germline values: CDR1 KGHDR, CDR2 SFDVKD. CDR3: CATSDPGGAQFF. CDR3 DNA: TGTGCCACCAGTGATCCCGGCGGCGCCCAGTTCTTC.

The V and J genes are TRBV27 and TRBJ1-6, with 8 bases that match TRBD1. This CDR3 region has 14 residues. Germline assignment: CDR1 MNHEY and CDR2 SMNVEV (reference sequence). Unmatched junction bases numbered 5, after V lost 6 bases and J lost 7 bases. The CDR3 spells CASRPTGGNSPLHF. The CDR3 nucleotides are TGTGCCAGCAGGCCAACAGGGGGAAATTCACCCCTCCACTTT.

By share, this clonotype counts as large (0.1 to 1%). The chain joins TRBV5-1 to TRBJ1-1, with D unresolved. Deletions cut 0 bases from V and 4 bases from J, with 13 bases between. In germline, CDR1 is SGHRS, CDR2 YFSETQ. The CDR3 contains 15 residues. The CDR3: CASSLVGRVGTEAFF. CDR3 DNA: TGCGCCAGCAGCTTGGTAGGGAGGGTGGGCACTGAAGCTTTCTTT. The variable domain in full, completed from reference TRBV5-1 and TRBJ1-1, reads KAGVTQTPRYLIKTRGQQVTLSCSPISGHRSVSWYQQTPGQGLQFLFEYFSETQRNKGNFPGRFSGRQFSNSRSEMNVSTLELGDSALYLCASSLVGRVGTEAFFGQGTRLTVV.

The chain has TRBV7-2 and TRBJ2-5; D unresolved. The V gene lost 4 bases and the J gene lost 5 bases, with 11 bases spanning the gap. CDR1 SGHTA and CDR2 FQGNSA come from the germline V gene. This CDR3 has 13 amino acids. The CDR3 sequence: CASSSTPRETQYF. Here the CDR3 DNA reads TGTGCCAGCAGCTCCACCCCGAGGGAGACCCAGTACTTC.

This clonotype was counted between two and nine times. V is TRBV28 and J is TRBJ1-5; 8 bases match TRBD1. This CDR3 contains 19 residues. Germline V gene data show CDR1 as MDHEN and CDR2 as SYDVKM. Unmatched junction bases numbered 20, after V lost 6 bases and J lost 4 bases. For the CDR3, the DNA is TGTGCCAGCAGCCTAGGACAGGGACTTATGAGCGGACTAAATCAGCCCCAGCATTTT. Translating it yields CASSLGQGLMSGLNQPQHF.

The chain combines TRBV6-4 with TRBJ2-2; a possible D gene is TRBD1 (6 bases). Per germline, CDR1 MRHNA and CDR2 SNTAGT. The CDR3 extends over 13 amino acids. The V end was cut by 5 bases, the J end by 3 bases, with 7 bases between. CDR3 sequence (DNA): TGTGCCAGCAGTAACAGGGACACCGGGGAGCTGTTTTTT. Amino acid sequence: CASSNRDTGELFF.

The V call is TRBV6-5, the J call TRBJ2-3, with D unclear. CDR1 and CDR2 from the germline V gene are MNHEY and SVGAGI. Trimming pared 0 bases from V and 0 bases from J, leaving 4 bases between. There are 14 residues in the CDR3. Here the CDR3 DNA reads TGTGCCAGCAGTTACTCGGTGAGCACAGATACGCAGTATTTT. Protein product: CASSYSVSTDTQYF.

This sequence joins TRBV18 and TRBJ2-1; D gene ambiguous. In germline, CDR1 is KGHSH, CDR2 LQKENI. The CDR3 is made up of 13 amino acids. V lost 2 bases and J 8 bases, leaving 10 bases between the germline ends. CDR3 region: CASSPGVLDEQFF. CDR3 sequence (DNA): TGTGCCAGCTCACCAGGGGTTTTGGATGAGCAGTTCTTC.

This clonotype has a handful of counts. As DNA, the CDR3 is TGTGCCAGCAGCCCCGCCGCACAGGGGGTCACCGAGACCCAGTACTTC. Encoded protein: CASSPAAQGVTETQYF. V usage is TRBV7-2 and J usage is TRBJ2-5; TRBD1 matches at 8 bases. V was pared by 5 bases and J by 5 bases, with 13 bases of the junction left unmatched. The germline gives CDR1 SGHTA, CDR2 FQGNSA. The CDR3 runs to 16 residues.

The J gene is TRBJ2-1, the V gene TRBV28; TRBD2 might be the D (6 bases). This CDR3 is built from 13 residues. V shed 7 bases and J shed 4 bases, with 11 bases lying between them. CDR1 and CDR2 (germline): MDHEN, SYDVKM. In nucleotides, the CDR3 is TGTGCCAGCACCCTGGGACTTTACAATGAGCAGTTCTTC. Its protein product is CASTLGLYNEQFF.

CDR3 in DNA: TGTGCCATCAGTGAGACGGGGTCTGACACTGAAGCTTTCTTT. Its translation is CAISETGSDTEAFF. V is TRBV10-3 and J is TRBJ1-1; no clear D. CDR3 length: 14 residues. Germline V gene sequence: CDR1 ENHRY, CDR2 SYGVKD. Trimming stripped 2 bases from V and 3 bases from J, with 10 bases between.

The chain has TRBV7-9 and TRBJ1-5; no clear D gene. V gave up 1 base and J gave up 4 bases, with 2 bases separating them. This CDR3 region has 12 residues. Germline values: CDR1 SEHNR, CDR2 FQNEAQ (reference sequence). CDR3 sequence reads: CASSLVNQPQHF. CDR3 DNA: TGTGCCAGCAGCTTAGTAAATCAGCCCCAGCATTTT. The full variable domain, its missing parts supplied by reference TRBV7-9 and TRBJ1-5, is DTGVSQNPRHKITKRGQNVTFRCDPISEHNRLYWYRQTLGQGPEFLTYFQNEAQLEKSRLLSDRFSAERPKGSFSTLEIQRTEQGDSAMYLCASSLVNQPQHFGDGTRLSIL.

The gene calls are TRBV20-1 and TRBJ2-2; 7 bases fit TRBD2. The germline gives CDR1 DFQATT, CDR2 SNEGSKA (reference sequence). This CDR3 is 16 amino acids long. The V gene end was trimmed by 3 bases and the J gene end by 7 bases; junction bases not matched to a gene: 14. The CDR3 sequence is CSASLREGQGRGELFF. The CDR3 coding sequence is TGCAGTGCTAGTTTGAGGGAGGGCCAGGGTCGCGGGGAGCTGTTTTTT.

The chain recombines TRBV7-9 with TRBJ1-1, with D uncertain. The CDR3 totals 17 residues. Per germline, CDR1 SEHNR and CDR2 FQNEAQ (reference sequence). V gave up 2 bases and J gave up 3 bases, with 19 bases separating them. The CDR3 coding sequence is TGTGCCAGCAGCTTATTAGGGAGTGAGGGTTGGCACACTGAAGCTTTCTTT. This gives the protein CASSLLGSEGWHTEAFF. Together with reference TRBV7-9 and TRBJ1-1, the CDR3 gives the full variable domain: DTGVSQNPRHKITKRGQNVTFRCDPISEHNRLYWYRQTLGQGPEFLTYFQNEAQLEKSRLLSDRFSAERPKGSFSTLEIQRTEQGDSAMYLCASSLLGSEGWHTEAFFGQGTRLTVV.

The rearrangement links TRBV19 to TRBJ1-5; perhaps TRBD1 as D (5 bases). This CDR3 is 14 amino acids long. V was pared by 3 bases and J by 6 bases, with 12 bases between. From germline, CDR1 is LNHDA and CDR2 SQIVND (reference sequence). Here the CDR3 DNA reads TGTGCCAGTAGTATTGGCAGGGCGGCTCAGCCCCAGCATTTT. Its protein product is CASSIGRAAQPQHF.

This chain links TRBV7-2 with TRBJ1-3, with D uncertain. The ends were cut back, 3 bases at V and 0 bases at J, with 9 bases in the middle. Germline CDR1 reads SGHTA; CDR2 reads FQGNSA. The CDR3 consists of 15 residues. CDR3 DNA sequence: TGTGCCAGCAGCTTGTCCAGGATCTCTGGAAACACCATATATTTT. Translating it yields CASSLSRISGNTIYF.

This chain joins TRBV7-2 and TRBJ2-5; 7 bases are a match to TRBD1. The CDR3 totals 15 residues. The J segment lost 5 bases and the V segment lost 6 bases, leaving 12 bases of the junction unmatched. The V gene's germline CDR1 is SGHTA and CDR2 FQGNSA. CDR3 protein: CASSLLPGGGETQYF. The DNA for the CDR3 is TGTGCCAGCAGTTTACTGCCAGGGGGTGGGGAGACCCAGTACTTC.

The chain links TRBV11-2 to TRBJ2-7; 10 positions agree with TRBD2. V lost 6 bases to trimming and J lost 0 bases; unmatched junction nucleotides: 5. This CDR3 spans 15 amino acids. Germline-derived CDR1 and CDR2 are SGHAT and FQNNGV. The CDR3 nucleotides read TGTGCCAGCAGAACTTCTAGCGGGAGCTCCTACGAGCAGTACTTC. It translates to CASRTSSGSSYEQYF.

CDR3 protein: CAWSVQGGGSPLHF. The CDR3 DNA reads as TGTGCCTGGAGTGTGCAGGGCGGTGGTTCACCCCTCCACTTT. The chain recombines TRBV30 with TRBJ1-6; possible D gene TRBD1, 5 bases. Germline V CDR1 and CDR2: GTSNPN, SVGIG (reference sequence). The CDR3 spans 14 residues. The germline V and J ends were trimmed by 0 bases and 9 bases, with 12 bases remaining between them.

The V and J genes are TRBV15 and TRBJ2-1; D might be TRBD2 (5 bases). The V end lost 0 bases, the J end lost 8 bases, and 14 bases lay between the germline ends. Germline CDR1 is LNHNV and CDR2 is YYDKDF (reference sequence). The CDR3 length is 15 residues. CDR3 amino acids: CATSRDRASRYEQFF. CDR3 bases: TGTGCCACCAGCAGAGATCGGGCTAGCCGGTATGAGCAGTTCTTC.

The chain employs TRBV29-1 and TRBJ2-1; the match to TRBD2 covers 9 bases. Looked up from germline, CDR1 is SQVTM and CDR2 is ANQGSEA. The CDR3 sequence is 14 residues long. With V trimmed by 4 bases and J by 7 bases, 8 bases remained unmatched. DNA for the CDR3: TGCAGCGTTGGAAAAGCGGGGGGAGGAAATGAGCAGTTCTTC. Its protein is CSVGKAGGGNEQFF.

The V and J genes are TRBV7-3 and TRBJ2-3, with D perhaps TRBD2 (5 bases). V was trimmed by 5 bases and J by 7 bases, leaving 22 bases between them. From germline, CDR1 is SGHTA and CDR2 FQGTGA. The CDR3 has 16 residues. The CDR3 region is CASSPRGLAPFNTQYF. The CDR3 nucleotides read TGTGCCAGCAGCCCCCGCGGGCTAGCTCCGTTTAATACGCAGTATTTT.

This clonotype was observed a handful of times. The chain has TRBV6-1 and TRBJ2-1; 8 bases line up with TRBD1. V shed 8 bases and J 3 bases; nucleotides not matched to a gene: 9. Germline lookup yields CDR1 MNHNS and CDR2 SASEGT. The CDR3 spans 15 residues. DNA of the CDR3: TGTGCCAGCCAGAACAGGGACAGGTTCTACAATGAGCAGTTCTTC. The encoded protein is CASQNRDRFYNEQFF.

The chain links TRBV28 to TRBJ2-3; D remains unclear. This CDR3 region has 17 residues. The germline V gene has CDR1 MDHEN and CDR2 SYDVKM. Trimming removed 1 base from V and 0 bases from J, with 14 bases in between. CDR3 sequence (DNA): TGTGCCAGCAGTTTATCCCCCACGGGCGGCAGCACAGATACGCAGTATTTT. The encoded protein is CASSLSPTGGSTDTQYF.

This clonotype was counted between two and nine times. V gene TRBV7-2 combines with J gene TRBJ1-3; possibly TRBD1 for D (6 bases). In germline, CDR1 is SGHTA, CDR2 FQGNSA. V was trimmed by 1 base and J by 0 bases, leaving 13 bases between them. The CDR3 runs 17 residues. DNA of the CDR3: TGTGCCAGCAGCTTAGTCGGGACACCCGCCTCTGGAAACACCATATATTTT. Its translation: CASSLVGTPASGNTIYF.